The clone carrying this T cell receptor beta chain was seen once. This sample was included in a study of early T cells in non-severe SARS-CoV-2 infection. Individual cDNA molecules received unique molecular identifiers. Each CDR3 protein is one row after TCRdb ran MiXCR on the 5' RACE reads. The sample carries about 100,000 distinct CDR3 sequences, under 15% recorded once. V lost 2 bases and J lost 0; bases outside the gene matches: 9. The germline CDR1 and CDR2 sequences are SGHDT and YYEEEE. The CDR3 is 17 residues long. This chain links TRBV5-6 with TRBJ2-5; 8 bases match TRBD2. The receptor comes from an adult who was a healthcare worker with PCR-confirmed SARS-CoV-2 infection or an uninfected control (not recorded which). Sample: whole blood. The DNA of the CDR3 is TGTGCCAGCAGCTTCTGGGGAGCGGGGGAGGACCAAGAGACCCAGTACTTC. It specifies CASSFWGAGEDQETQYF.